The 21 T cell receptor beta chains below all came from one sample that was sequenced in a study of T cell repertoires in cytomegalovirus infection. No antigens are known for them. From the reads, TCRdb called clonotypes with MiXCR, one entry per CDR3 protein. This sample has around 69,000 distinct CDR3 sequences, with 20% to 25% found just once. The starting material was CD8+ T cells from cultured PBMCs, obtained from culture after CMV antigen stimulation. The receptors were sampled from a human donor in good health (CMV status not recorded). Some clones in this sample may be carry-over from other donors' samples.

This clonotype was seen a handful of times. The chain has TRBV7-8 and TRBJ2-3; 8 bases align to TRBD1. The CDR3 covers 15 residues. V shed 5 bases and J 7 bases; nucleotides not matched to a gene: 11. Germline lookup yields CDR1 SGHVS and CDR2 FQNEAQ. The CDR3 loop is CASSLRQGSVNTQYF. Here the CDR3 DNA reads TGTGCCAGCAGCCTACGACAGGGGAGCGTTAATACGCAGTATTTT.

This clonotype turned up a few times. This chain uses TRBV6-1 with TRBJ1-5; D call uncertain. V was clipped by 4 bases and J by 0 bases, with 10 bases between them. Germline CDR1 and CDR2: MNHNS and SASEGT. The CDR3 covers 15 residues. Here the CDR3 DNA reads TGTGCCAGCAGTGGGGCGGGTAATAGCAATCAGCCCCAGCATTTT. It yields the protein CASSGAGNSNQPQHF.

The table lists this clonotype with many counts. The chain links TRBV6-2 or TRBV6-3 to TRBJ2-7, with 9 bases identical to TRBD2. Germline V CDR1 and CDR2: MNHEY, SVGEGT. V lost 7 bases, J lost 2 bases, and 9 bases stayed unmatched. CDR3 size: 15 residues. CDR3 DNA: TGTGCCAGCACAAGGACTAGCGAGGCGGCCTACGAGCAGTACTTC. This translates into CASTRTSEAAYEQYF.

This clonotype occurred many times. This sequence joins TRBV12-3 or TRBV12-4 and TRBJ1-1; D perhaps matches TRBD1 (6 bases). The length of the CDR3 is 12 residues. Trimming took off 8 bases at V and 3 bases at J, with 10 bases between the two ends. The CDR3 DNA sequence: TGTGCCAGCGGAACAGGGTACACTGAAGCTTTCTTT. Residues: CASGTGYTEAFF.

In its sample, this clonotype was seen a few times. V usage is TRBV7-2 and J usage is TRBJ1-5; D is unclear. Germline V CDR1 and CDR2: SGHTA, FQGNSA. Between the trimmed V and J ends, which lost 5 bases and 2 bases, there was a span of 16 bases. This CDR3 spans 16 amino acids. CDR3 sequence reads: CASSQRREARNQPQHF. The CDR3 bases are TGTGCCAGCAGCCAGAGAAGGGAGGCTCGCAATCAGCCCCAGCATTTT.

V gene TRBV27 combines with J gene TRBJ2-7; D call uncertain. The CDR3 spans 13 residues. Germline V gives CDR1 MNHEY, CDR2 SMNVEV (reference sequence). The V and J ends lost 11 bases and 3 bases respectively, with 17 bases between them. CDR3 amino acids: CAAGGRGRYEQYF. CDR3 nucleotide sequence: TGTGCCGCAGGTGGCAGAGGACGCTACGAGCAGTACTTC.

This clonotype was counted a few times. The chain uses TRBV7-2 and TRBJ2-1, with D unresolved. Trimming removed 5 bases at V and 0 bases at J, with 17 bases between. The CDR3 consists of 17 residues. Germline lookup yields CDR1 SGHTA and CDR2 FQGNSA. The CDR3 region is CASSAKVPGFSYNEQFF. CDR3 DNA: TGTGCCAGCAGCGCCAAAGTCCCGGGTTTCTCCTACAATGAGCAGTTCTTC.

The CDR3 DNA follows: TGTGCCAGCAGCTTATCCGATCTCGAGAACAAAAACATTCAGTACTTC. This sequence encodes CASSLSDLENKNIQYF. This chain links TRBV7-2 with TRBJ2-4; D unresolved. This CDR3 is built from 16 residues. The germline CDR1 and CDR2 sequences are SGHTA and FQGNSA. V lost 2 bases to trimming and J lost 3 bases, with 14 bases between them.

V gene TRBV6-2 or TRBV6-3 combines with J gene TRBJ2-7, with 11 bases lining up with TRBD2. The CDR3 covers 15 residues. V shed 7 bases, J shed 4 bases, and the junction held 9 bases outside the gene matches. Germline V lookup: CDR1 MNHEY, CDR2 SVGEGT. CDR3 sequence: CASTSSGTSGYEQYF. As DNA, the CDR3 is TGTGCCAGCACCTCATCCGGGACTAGCGGTTACGAGCAGTACTTC.

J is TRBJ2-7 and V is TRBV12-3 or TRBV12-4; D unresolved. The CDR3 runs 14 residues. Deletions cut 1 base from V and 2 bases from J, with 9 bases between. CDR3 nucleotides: TGTGCCAGCAGTTTAGGACGGATAGCCTACGAGCAGTACTTC. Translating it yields CASSLGRIAYEQYF.

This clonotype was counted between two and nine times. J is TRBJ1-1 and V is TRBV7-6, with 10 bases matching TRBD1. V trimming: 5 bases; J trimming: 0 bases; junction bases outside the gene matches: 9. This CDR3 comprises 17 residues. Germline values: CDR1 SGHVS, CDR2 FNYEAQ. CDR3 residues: CASSPSRDRGMNTEAFF. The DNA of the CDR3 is TGTGCCAGCAGCCCGTCCCGGGACAGGGGAATGAACACTGAAGCTTTCTTT.

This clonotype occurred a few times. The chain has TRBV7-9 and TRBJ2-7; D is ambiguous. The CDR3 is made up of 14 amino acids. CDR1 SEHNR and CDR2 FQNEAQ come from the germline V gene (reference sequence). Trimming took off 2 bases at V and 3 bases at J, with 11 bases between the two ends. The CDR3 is CASSLQGPFYEQYF. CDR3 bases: TGTGCCAGCAGCTTACAAGGACCCTTCTACGAGCAGTACTTC.

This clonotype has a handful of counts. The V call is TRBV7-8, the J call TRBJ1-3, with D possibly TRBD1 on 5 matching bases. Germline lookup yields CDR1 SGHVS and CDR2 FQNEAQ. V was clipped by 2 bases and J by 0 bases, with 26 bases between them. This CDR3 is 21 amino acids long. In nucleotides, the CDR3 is TGTGCCAGCAGCTTAAAGGGTATGGGTCCCTCGGGGGATCCCTCTGGAAACACCATATATTTT. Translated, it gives CASSLKGMGPSGDPSGNTIYF.

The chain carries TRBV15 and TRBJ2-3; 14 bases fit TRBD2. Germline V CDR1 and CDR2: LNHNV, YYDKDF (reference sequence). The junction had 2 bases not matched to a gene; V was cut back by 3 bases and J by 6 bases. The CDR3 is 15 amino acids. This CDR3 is CATSRTSGGADTQYF. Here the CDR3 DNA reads TGTGCCACCAGCAGGACTAGCGGGGGGGCCGATACGCAGTATTTT.

The CDR3 spells CASSFSWEQFF. For the CDR3, the DNA is TGTGCCAGCAGTTTTTCTTGGGAGCAGTTCTTC. The chain employs TRBV12-3 or TRBV12-4 and TRBJ2-1; D is undetermined. This CDR3 contains 11 residues. V lost 3 bases and J lost 10, with 7 bases in between.

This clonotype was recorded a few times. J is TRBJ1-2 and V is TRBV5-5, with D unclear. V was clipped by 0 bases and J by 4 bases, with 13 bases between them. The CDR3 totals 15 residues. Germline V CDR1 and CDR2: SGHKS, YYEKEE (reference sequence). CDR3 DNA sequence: TGTGCCAGCAGCTTGGCGGTCACCGGCGTCTATGGCTACACCTTC. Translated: CASSLAVTGVYGYTF.

CDR3 residues: CASSFDRGDTGELFF. The CDR3 DNA reads TGTGCCAGCAGCTTTGACAGGGGGGACACCGGGGAGCTGTTTTTT. The chain uses TRBV7-9 and TRBJ2-2; 9 bases fit TRBD1. This CDR3 spans 15 amino acids. Trimming at V came to 3 bases and at J to 3 bases, leaving 2 bases not matched to a gene. CDR1 and CDR2 (germline): SEHNR, FQNEAQ (reference sequence).

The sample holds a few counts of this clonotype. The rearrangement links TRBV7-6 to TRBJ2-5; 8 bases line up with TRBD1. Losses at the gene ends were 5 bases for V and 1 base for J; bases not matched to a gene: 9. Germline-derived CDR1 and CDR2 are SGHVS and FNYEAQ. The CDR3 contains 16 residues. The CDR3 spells CASSQGTGKFQETQYF. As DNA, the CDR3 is TGTGCCAGCAGCCAGGGGACAGGAAAATTCCAAGAGACCCAGTACTTC. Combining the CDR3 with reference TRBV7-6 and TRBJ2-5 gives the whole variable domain GAGVSQSPRYKVTKRGQDVALRCDPISGHVSLYWYRQALGQGPEFLTYFNYEAQQDKSGLPNDRFSAERPEGSISTLTIQRTEQRDSAMYRCASSQGTGKFQETQYFGPGTRLLVL.

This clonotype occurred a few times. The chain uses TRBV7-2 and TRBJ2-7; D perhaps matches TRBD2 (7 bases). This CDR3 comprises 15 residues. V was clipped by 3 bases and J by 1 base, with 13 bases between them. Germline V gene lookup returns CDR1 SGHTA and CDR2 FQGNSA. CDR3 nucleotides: TGTGCCAGCAGCTTTAGCAGGGGAGGGTCCTACGAGCAGTACTTC. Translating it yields CASSFSRGGSYEQYF.

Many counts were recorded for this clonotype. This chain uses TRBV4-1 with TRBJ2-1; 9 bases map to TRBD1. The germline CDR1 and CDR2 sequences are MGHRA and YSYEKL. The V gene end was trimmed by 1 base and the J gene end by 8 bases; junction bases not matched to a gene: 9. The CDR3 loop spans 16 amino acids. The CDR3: CASSQGGDRVSYEQFF. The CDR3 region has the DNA TGCGCCAGCAGCCAAGGAGGGGACAGGGTCTCTTATGAGCAGTTCTTC.

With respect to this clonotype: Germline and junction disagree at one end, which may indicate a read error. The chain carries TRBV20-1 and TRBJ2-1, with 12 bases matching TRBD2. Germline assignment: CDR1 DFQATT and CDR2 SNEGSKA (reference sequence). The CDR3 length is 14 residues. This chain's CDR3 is CSSSGGAAYNEQFF. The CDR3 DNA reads TGCAGTTCTAGCGGGGGGGCCGCCTACAATGAGCAGTTCTTC.